These 21 T cell receptor beta chains were all obtained from the same sample, sequenced in a study of blood T cell repertoires in COVID-19. Method: immunoSEQ multiplex PCR; TCRdb's copy keeps in-frame clones and lacks some. This repertoire shows approximately 300,000 clones, about nine tenths found once; its top ten account for 2.2%. The specimen sequenced was peripheral blood. The receptor set was obtained from a woman aged 45-65 years who had recovered from COVID-19.

V is TRBV30 and J is TRBJ1-3, with D unresolved. CDR1 and CDR2 (germline): GTSNPN, SVGIG (reference sequence). This CDR3 comprises 13 residues. Trimming pared 5 bases from V and 8 bases from J, leaving 16 bases between. CDR3 region: CAWARRVRDTIYF. For the CDR3, the DNA is TGTGCCTGGGCGAGGAGGGTGCGGGACACCATATATTTT. Full variable domain (rest looked up from reference TRBV30 and TRBJ1-3): SQTIHQWPATLVQPVGSPLSLECTVEGTSNPNLYWYRQAAGRGLQLLFYSVGIGQISSEVPQNLSASRPQDRQFILSSKKLLLSDSGFYLCAWARRVRDTIYFGEGSWLTVV.

V usage is TRBV6-4 and J usage is TRBJ2-1; the match to TRBD2 covers 7 bases. The ends lost 8 bases at V and 6 bases at J; junction bases unmatched: 10. There are 14 residues in the CDR3. CDR1 is MRHNA, CDR2 SNTAGT, per germline. CDR3 loop: CASGPAGILNEQFF. The CDR3 DNA follows: TGTGCCAGCGGGCCAGCGGGAATCCTCAATGAGCAGTTCTTC.

The chain employs TRBV15 and TRBJ2-3; D is uncertain. Germline V gene lookup returns CDR1 LNHNV and CDR2 YYDKDF (reference sequence). V shed 5 bases and J shed 2 bases, with 14 bases lying between them. The CDR3 runs 15 residues. CDR3 sequence: CATSPRRQFTDTQYF. CDR3 nucleotide sequence: TGTGCCACCAGCCCAAGGCGGCAGTTCACAGATACGCAGTATTTT.

V and J are TRBV3-1 (or the pseudogene TRBV3-2) and TRBJ2-3; D is perhaps TRBD2 (6 bases). Germline CDR1 is LGHDT and CDR2 is YNNKEL (reference sequence). This CDR3 comprises 15 residues. V was cut by 0 bases and J by 2 bases, with 9 bases left in between. Here the CDR3 reads CASSQDKRATDTQYF. CDR3 nucleotides: TGTGCCAGCAGCCAAGATAAGCGGGCCACAGATACGCAGTATTTT.

The genes are TRBV18 and TRBJ1-3; 7 bases align to TRBD1. The CDR3 totals 15 residues. With V trimmed by 3 bases and J by 6 bases, 8 bases remained unmatched. The germline V gene encodes CDR1 KGHSH and CDR2 LQKENI. CDR3 loop: CASSPTTGRANTIYF. DNA for the CDR3: TGTGCCAGCTCACCTACGACAGGGAGAGCAAACACCATATATTTT.

V gene TRBV28 combines with J gene TRBJ1-3, with TRBD1 as a possible D gene (5 bases). V was pared by 7 bases and J by 4 bases, with 14 bases between. The CDR3 has 14 amino acids. CDR1 and CDR2 from the germline V gene are MDHEN and SYDVKM. The CDR3 sequence is CASKRGGGGNTIYF. In nucleotides, the CDR3 is TGTGCCAGCAAACGGGGGGGAGGCGGAAACACCATATATTTT.

The chain carries TRBV2 and TRBJ1-2, with TRBD1 identical over 8 bases. Germline lookup yields CDR1 SNHLY and CDR2 FYNNEI. The CDR3 runs to 14 residues. After removal of 4 bases from V and 7 bases from J, the junction contained 8 bases not matched to a gene. This CDR3 reads CASSVPRTGSGYTF. The CDR3 coding sequence is TGTGCCAGCAGTGTACCCCGGACAGGGAGTGGCTACACCTTC.

In nucleotides, the CDR3 is TGTGCCAGCAAATTCGGGACAGGGGATCAGCCCCAGCATTTT. It specifies CASKFGTGDQPQHF. The genes are TRBV7-2 and TRBJ1-5, with 10 positions matching TRBD1. CDR1 is SGHTA and CDR2 is FQGNSA in the germline V gene. Trimming at V came to 7 bases and at J to 5 bases, leaving 5 bases not matched to a gene. The CDR3 consists of 14 residues.

The chain joins TRBV6-5 to TRBJ1-1; a weak D match, TRBD1 (5 bases). CDR1 is MNHEY, CDR2 SVGAGI, per germline. V was shortened by 6 bases and J by 1 base, with 12 bases between the two germline ends. The CDR3 is 14 amino acids. DNA for the CDR3: TGTGCCAGCAGAACCGAAGGGGCGAACACTGAAGCTTTCTTT. This sequence encodes CASRTEGANTEAFF.

This clone was counted a few times. The rearrangement links TRBV18 to TRBJ1-2; tentatively, D is TRBD1 (5 bases). This CDR3 region has 16 residues. CDR1 KGHSH and CDR2 LQKENI come from the germline V gene. Deletions cut 6 bases from V and 2 bases from J, with 19 bases between. CDR3 coding DNA: TGTGCCAGCTCCCTCCTTTCCGGGGGGTTCAACTATGGCTACACCTTC. This codes for CASSLLSGGFNYGYTF.

In this sample, this clone turned up a few times. This chain uses TRBV15 with TRBJ2-7; 10 positions agree with TRBD1. The CDR3 spans 15 residues. The J segment lost 3 bases and the V segment lost 5 bases, leaving 7 bases of the junction unmatched. Germline CDR1 LNHNV, CDR2 YYDKDF (reference sequence). The CDR3 region is CATSSDRGQNYEQYF. CDR3 sequence (DNA): TGTGCCACCAGCTCCGACAGGGGGCAAAACTACGAGCAGTACTTC.

The chain links TRBV6-6 to TRBJ1-5; D is perhaps TRBD1 (5 bases). There are 13 residues in the CDR3. Germline CDR1 and CDR2: MNHNY and SVGAGI (reference sequence). V dropped 7 bases and J dropped 3 bases, with 10 bases sitting between them. The CDR3 nucleotides read TGTGCCAGCACCCGACAGCCCAATCAGCCCCAGCATTTT. This codes for CASTRQPNQPQHF.

The CDR3 reads CASSVTLAGDTDTQYF. The DNA for the CDR3 is TGTGCCAGCAGCGTCACGCTAGCGGGAGATACAGATACGCAGTATTTT. The chain links TRBV9 to TRBJ2-3, with 10 bases lining up with TRBD2. From germline, CDR1 is SGDLS and CDR2 YYNGEE. This CDR3 has 16 amino acids. Trimming at V came to 2 bases and at J to 3 bases, leaving 6 bases not matched to a gene.

The chain is built from TRBV24-1 and TRBJ2-1; 9 bases are a match to TRBD2. The junction had 14 bases not matched to a gene; V was cut back by 3 bases and J by 6 bases. The CDR3 extends over 18 amino acids. Germline CDR1 and CDR2: KGHDR and SFDVKD. The CDR3 DNA follows: TGTGCCACCAGTGATCCAGGTCCCAACGAGCGGGAGGTCAATGAGCAGTTCTTC. It codes for CATSDPGPNEREVNEQFF.

Only a few counts were recorded for this clone. The chain joins TRBV4-2 to TRBJ2-1; unclear D gene. CDR1 and CDR2 from the germline V gene are LGHNA and YNFKEQ. The CDR3 contains 15 residues. V was trimmed by 1 base and J by 0 bases, leaving 7 bases between them. CDR3 residues: CASSQVRRSYNEQFF. The CDR3 DNA sequence: TGTGCCAGCAGCCAAGTGAGGCGCTCCTACAATGAGCAGTTCTTC.

The rearrangement uses TRBV19 and TRBJ1-6; 8 positions match TRBD1. Germline-derived CDR1 and CDR2 are LNHDA and SQIVND (reference sequence). Trimming at V came to 5 bases and at J to 13 bases, leaving 10 bases not matched to a gene. CDR3 size: 14 residues. The CDR3 DNA is TGTGCCAGTAGTTTAATCGGACAGGGACGGCCCCTCCACTTT. As protein: CASSLIGQGRPLHF.

The chain is built from TRBV6-5 and TRBJ1-2; weak D call: TRBD1 (5 bases). Per the germline V gene, CDR1 is MNHEY and CDR2 is SVGAGI. V was shortened by 6 bases and J by 4 bases, with 18 bases between the two germline ends. CDR3 size: 15 residues. The CDR3 protein is CASSPREGDGYGYTF. The CDR3 DNA sequence: TGTGCCAGCAGCCCAAGAGAAGGGGATGGCTATGGCTACACCTTC.

The CDR3 coding sequence is TGTGCCAGCAGTCTGGGCAGGACTAAAAAACTGTTTTTT. It yields the protein CASSLGRTKKLFF. The chain carries TRBV6-5 and TRBJ1-4; D is undetermined. The germline V gene encodes CDR1 MNHEY and CDR2 SVGAGI. V lost 5 bases and J 9 bases, leaving 13 bases between the germline ends. The CDR3 is made up of 13 amino acids.

The chain couples TRBV5-1 to TRBJ2-7; TRBD2 matches 7 bases. V trimming: 2 bases; J trimming: 5 bases; junction bases outside the gene matches: 7. The CDR3 is 14 residues long. Germline CDR1 SGHRS, CDR2 YFSETQ. The chain's CDR3 is CASSLGLGHDEQYF. The DNA for the CDR3 is TGCGCCAGCAGCTTAGGACTAGGGCACGACGAGCAGTACTTC.

The V gene is TRBV5-4, the J gene TRBJ1-1, with D perhaps TRBD1 (5 bases). This CDR3 is built from 13 residues. From germline, CDR1 is SGHNT and CDR2 YYREEE (reference sequence). V lost 3 bases, J lost 7 bases, and 13 bases lay in between. The CDR3 spells CASSSRTPFEAFF. The CDR3 DNA sequence: TGTGCCAGCAGCTCACGGACACCTTTTGAAGCTTTCTTT.

The chain links TRBV7-2 to TRBJ1-1, with TRBD1 as a possible D gene (5 bases). V was pared by 7 bases and J by 1 base, with 10 bases between. The CDR3 sequence is 13 residues long. CDR1 is SGHTA, CDR2 FQGNSA, per germline. Here the CDR3 reads CASIGQPNTEAFF. The CDR3 nucleotides are TGTGCCAGCATCGGACAACCGAACACTGAAGCTTTCTTT.